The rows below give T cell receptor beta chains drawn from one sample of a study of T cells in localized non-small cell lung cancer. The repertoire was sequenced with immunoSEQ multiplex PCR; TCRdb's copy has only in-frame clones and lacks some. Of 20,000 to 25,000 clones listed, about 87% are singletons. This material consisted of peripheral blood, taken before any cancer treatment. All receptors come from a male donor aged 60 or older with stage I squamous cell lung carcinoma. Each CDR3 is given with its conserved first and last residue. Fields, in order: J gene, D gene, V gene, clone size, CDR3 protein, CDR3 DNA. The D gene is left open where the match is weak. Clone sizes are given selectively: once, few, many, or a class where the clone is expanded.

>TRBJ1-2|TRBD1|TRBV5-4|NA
CASSSGAYIYRGTYGYTF
TGTGCCAGCAGCTCCGGGGCATACATATACAGGGGTACCTATGGCTACACCTTC
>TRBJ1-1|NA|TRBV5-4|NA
CASFSGVRNTEAFF
TGTGCCAGCTTCTCAGGGGTAAGGAACACTGAAGCTTTCTTT
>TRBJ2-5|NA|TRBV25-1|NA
CASSELTAGKETQYF
TGTGCCAGCAGTGAATTGACAGCGGGTAAAGAGACCCAGTACTTC
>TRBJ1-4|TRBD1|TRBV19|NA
CASKRDRGFDATNEKLFF
TGTGCCAGTAAAAGGGACAGGGGATTCGATGCCACTAATGAAAAACTGTTTTTT
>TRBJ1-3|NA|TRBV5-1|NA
CASSFTGTEGNTIYF
TGCGCCAGCAGCTTTACCGGGACGGAAGGAAACACCATATATTTT
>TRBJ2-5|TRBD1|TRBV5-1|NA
CASSGGQGGETQYF
TGCGCCAGCAGCGGCGGACAGGGCGGCGAGACCCAGTACTTC
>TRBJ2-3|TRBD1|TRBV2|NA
CASVSQGISFTDTQYF
TGTGCCAGCGTTTCACAGGGGATCTCCTTCACAGATACGCAGTATTTT
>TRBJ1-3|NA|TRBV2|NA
CASSGATAGNTIYF
TGTGCCAGCAGTGGGGCGACCGCTGGAAACACCATATATTTT
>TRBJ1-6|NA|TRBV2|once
CASRATGSSYNSPLHF
TGTGCCAGCAGAGCGACAGGTAGCTCCTATAATTCACCCCTCCACTTT
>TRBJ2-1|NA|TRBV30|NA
CAWSGRNEQFF
TGTGCCTGGAGTGGCCGCAATGAGCAGTTCTTC
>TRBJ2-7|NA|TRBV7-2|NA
CASSRYLTGEQYF
TGTGCCAGCAGCCGGTACCTTACGGGGGAGCAGTACTTC
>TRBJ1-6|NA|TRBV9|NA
CASSPHQGGNSPLHF
TGTGCCAGCAGCCCCCACCAGGGTGGGAATTCACCCCTCCACTTT
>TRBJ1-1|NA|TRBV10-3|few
CAIQGLLTTEAFF
TGTGCCATCCAGGGTCTTTTGACCACTGAAGCTTTCTTT
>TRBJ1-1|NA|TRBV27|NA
CASSLSLGTEAFF
TGTGCCAGCAGTTTGTCACTCGGGACTGAAGCTTTCTTT
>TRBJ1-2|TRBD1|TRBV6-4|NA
CASSEGQGWSGYTF
TGTGCCAGCAGTGAAGGACAGGGATGGTCTGGCTACACCTTC
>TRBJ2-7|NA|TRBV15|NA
CATSRDPLRGDEQYF
TGTGCCACCAGCAGGGACCCCCTTAGGGGAGACGAGCAGTACTTC
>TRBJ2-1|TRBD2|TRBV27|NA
CASSPFSGGGNEQFF
TGTGCCAGCAGTCCTTTTAGCGGGGGAGGGAATGAGCAGTTCTTC
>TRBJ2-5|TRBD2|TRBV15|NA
CATSRQTSGGAETQYF
TGTGCCACCAGCAGACAGACTAGCGGGGGGGCAGAGACCCAGTACTTC
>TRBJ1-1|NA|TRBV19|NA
CASSIAGSEAFF
TGTGCCAGTAGTATCGCAGGATCTGAAGCTTTCTTT
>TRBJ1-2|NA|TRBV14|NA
CASSFIPDSNYGYTF
TGTGCCAGCAGTTTTATACCGGACAGTAACTATGGCTACACCTTC
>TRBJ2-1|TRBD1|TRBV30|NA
CAWRTGVSEQFF
TGTGCCTGGAGAACAGGGGTGAGTGAGCAGTTCTTC
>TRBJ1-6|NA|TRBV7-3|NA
CASSLTGSSYNSPLHF
TGTGCCAGCAGCTTAACGGGGAGCTCCTATAATTCACCCCTCCACTTT
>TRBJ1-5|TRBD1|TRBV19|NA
CASSMGQGRIGRQPQHF
TGTGCCAGTAGTATGGGACAGGGTAGGATCGGACGTCAGCCCCAGCATTTT
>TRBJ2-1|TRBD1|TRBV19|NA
CASSIIGGTGHEQFF
TGTGCCAGTAGTATTATTGGGGGGACAGGGCATGAGCAGTTCTTC
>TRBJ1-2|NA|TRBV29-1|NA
CSVEDNSYGYTF
TGCAGCGTTGAAGATAACAGCTATGGCTACACCTTC